This entry lists 27 T cell receptor beta chains sequenced from one sample in a study of cytomegalovirus exposure and HLA in healthy donors. 60 Vbeta and 13 Jbeta primers were used in PCR. The assay was immunoSEQ multiplex PCR, and TCRdb's table has in-frame clones only and misses some. The sample holds just over 65,000 clones; approximately 75% are singletons and the top ten take around 7%. Sequenced input: PBMCs. The source of these receptors is a human donor in good health.

This chain connects TRBV19 to TRBJ2-3, with 7 bases aligning to TRBD2. The CDR3 covers 16 residues. Unmatched junction bases numbered 7, after V lost 1 base and J lost 3 bases. Germline loops: CDR1 LNHDA, CDR2 SQIVND (reference sequence). CDR3 DNA: TGTGCCAGTAGTATAGCTCGGGCTAGCGGTACAGATACGCAGTATTTT. Translating it yields CASSIARASGTDTQYF.

The chain employs TRBV18 and TRBJ1-5; a possible D gene is TRBD1 (5 bases). CDR1 is KGHSH and CDR2 is LQKENI in the germline V gene. V was clipped by 6 bases and J by 1 base, with 16 bases between them. The CDR3 loop spans 16 amino acids. The CDR3 DNA reads TGTGCCAGCTCCAAGGGGAGGGGATCGAGCAATCAGCCCCAGCATTTT. Amino acids: CASSKGRGSSNQPQHF.

This clone appeared a few times. The J gene is TRBJ2-1, the V gene TRBV27, with 7 bases identical to TRBD2. From germline, CDR1 is MNHEY and CDR2 SMNVEV (reference sequence). V was pared by 5 bases and J by 7 bases, with 2 bases of the junction left unmatched. The CDR3 runs to 12 residues. The CDR3 loop is CASSGGGNEQFF. Written as DNA, the CDR3 is TGTGCCAGCAGTGGGGGGGGGAATGAGCAGTTCTTC.

The V and J genes are TRBV5-1 and TRBJ2-7; 10 bases fit TRBD1. The germline V gene encodes CDR1 SGHRS and CDR2 YFSETQ. Losses at the gene ends were 6 bases for V and 4 bases for J; bases not matched to a gene: 10. CDR3 size: 15 residues. The chain's CDR3 is CASNPAPGQGYEQYF. CDR3 nucleotides: TGCGCCAGCAACCCCGCACCGGGACAGGGGTACGAGCAGTACTTC.

The genes are TRBV18 and TRBJ2-5; D may be TRBD1 (6 bases). The end of the DNA is better explained by TRBJ2-7, so the J call may be wrong. The CDR3 length is 14 residues. Germline loops: CDR1 KGHSH, CDR2 LQKENI. CDR3 DNA sequence: TGTGCCAGCAAAACTCACAGGGATCAAGGCGAGCAGTACTTC. Its translation is CASKTHRDQGEQYF.

This chain joins TRBV6-5 and TRBJ2-7, with 7 bases matching TRBD1. The CDR3 covers 12 residues. Germline assignment: CDR1 MNHEY and CDR2 SVGAGI. V lost 6 bases and J lost 5; bases outside the gene matches: 4. Here the CDR3 DNA reads TGTGCCAGCAGGACAGGGATCAACGAGCAGTACTTC. It encodes CASRTGINEQYF.

This clone has more than one count but fewer than ten. The chain recombines TRBV6-4 with TRBJ2-3; 10 nucleotides line up with TRBD2. The CDR3 consists of 16 residues. After removal of 3 bases from V and 4 bases from J, the junction contained 7 bases not matched to a gene. Germline V gene sequence: CDR1 MRHNA, CDR2 SNTAGT. In DNA, the CDR3 is TGTGCCAGCAGTGAGCGAGCGGGGGGGCTGGCAGATACGCAGTATTTT. It translates to CASSERAGGLADTQYF.

The chain recombines TRBV18 with TRBJ1-5, with 10 bases matching TRBD1. V trimming: 3 bases; J trimming: 0 bases; junction bases outside the gene matches: 8. This CDR3 has 18 residues. Germline V lookup: CDR1 KGHSH, CDR2 LQKENI. The CDR3 DNA follows: TGTGCCAGCTCACCGTCGGGACAGGGGCGTAATAGCAATCAGCCCCAGCATTTT. The encoded protein is CASSPSGQGRNSNQPQHF. Based on the CDR3 plus reference TRBV18 and TRBJ1-5, the full variable domain is NAGVMQNPRHLVRRRGQEARLRCSPMKGHSHVYWYRQLPEEGLKFMVYLQKENIIDESGMPKERFSAEFPKEGPSILRIQQVVRGDSAAYFCASSPSGQGRNSNQPQHFGDGTRLSIL.

This clone was seen only once. CDR3 DNA: TGTGCCAGTAGGAGGCAAGATAGCAATCAGCCCCAGCATTTT. Translated: CASRRQDSNQPQHF. The genes are TRBV19 and TRBJ1-5; D remains ambiguous. V gave up 6 bases and J gave up 0 bases, with 9 bases separating them. Germline-derived CDR1 and CDR2 are LNHDA and SQIVND (reference sequence). CDR3 size: 14 residues. Full variable domain (outside the CDR3, taken from reference TRBV19 and TRBJ1-5): DGGITQSPKYLFRKEGQNVTLSCEQNLNHDAMYWYRQDPGQGLRLIYYSQIVNDFQKGDIAEGYSVSREKKESFPLTVTSAQKNPTAFYLCASRRQDSNQPQHFGDGTRLSIL.

This clone was detected only a few times. J is TRBJ2-7 and V is TRBV6-1; D may be TRBD1 (5 bases). Trimming cost V 3 bases and J 0 bases, with 12 bases left between them. CDR1 and CDR2 from the germline V gene are MNHNS and SASEGT. The CDR3 extends over 15 amino acids. CDR3 coding DNA: TGTGCCAGCAGTGATACAGGCTTGAGCTCCTACGAGCAGTACTTC. Translated, it gives CASSDTGLSSYEQYF.

This clone was counted a single time. This chain links TRBV6-6 with TRBJ2-5; no clear D gene. There are 16 residues in the CDR3. Germline CDR1 MNHNY, CDR2 SVGAGI (reference sequence). V was shortened by 5 bases and J by 5 bases, with 21 bases between the two germline ends. Here the CDR3 reads CASSQTPPSVTETQYF. Written as DNA, the CDR3 is TGTGCCAGCAGTCAGACCCCCCCGAGCGTGACGGAGACCCAGTACTTC.

In this sample, this clone turned up once. The chain uses TRBV9 and TRBJ2-1, with 12 nucleotides matching TRBD2. V dropped 0 bases and J dropped 8; count of bases not matched to a gene: 6. This CDR3 region has 16 residues. Germline V gene lookup returns CDR1 SGDLS and CDR2 YYNGEE. This CDR3 reads CASSVGFTSGGHEQFF. CDR3 DNA: TGTGCCAGCAGCGTAGGGTTTACTAGCGGGGGGCATGAGCAGTTCTTC.

V and J are TRBV5-1 and TRBJ1-2; a weak D match, TRBD1 (5 bases). This CDR3 contains 13 residues. Germline CDR1 reads SGHRS; CDR2 reads YFSETQ. Trimming stripped 4 bases from V and 6 bases from J, with 13 bases between. In DNA form, the CDR3 reads TGCGCCAGCAGCACCGGACACGGTGATGGCTACACCTTC. Amino acids: CASSTGHGDGYTF.

V usage is TRBV7-9 and J usage is TRBJ1-1; no clear D gene. This CDR3 has 13 amino acids. Trimming stripped 5 bases from V and 1 base from J, with 8 bases between. Looked up from germline, CDR1 is SEHNR and CDR2 is FQNEAQ (reference sequence). The CDR3 DNA reads TGTGCCAGCAGCCTAAGTCAGAACACTGAAGCTTTCTTT. Its protein product is CASSLSQNTEAFF.

A remark on this clone: The junction differs from germline at one of its ends, possibly a read error. The rearrangement uses TRBV7-7 and TRBJ2-5; 14 nucleotides align to TRBD2. Germline V gene sequence: CDR1 SSHAT, CDR2 FNYEAQ (reference sequence). The CDR3 totals 14 residues. The CDR3 sequence: CASSRTSGGETQYF. For the CDR3, the DNA is TGTGCTAGCAGCCGGACTAGCGGGGGGGAGACCCAGTACTTC. The full variable domain, completed using reference TRBV7-7 and TRBJ2-5, is GAGVSQSPRYKVTKRGQDVTLRCDPISSHATLYWYQQALGQGPEFLTYFNYEAQPDKSGLPSDRFSAERPEGSISTLTIQRTEQRDSAMYRCASSRTSGGETQYFGPGTRLLVL.

This sequence joins TRBV7-2 and TRBJ2-5; possible D gene TRBD2, 7 bases. Trimming removed 2 bases at V and 2 bases at J, with 12 bases between. The CDR3 loop spans 15 amino acids. Germline V lookup: CDR1 SGHTA, CDR2 FQGNSA. CDR3 amino acids: CASSLNGGRQETQYF. The CDR3 nucleotides are TGTGCCAGCAGCTTAAACGGGGGGCGACAAGAGACCCAGTACTTC.

This chain uses TRBV5-8 with TRBJ2-3; possibly TRBD1 for D (5 bases). V lost 0 bases and J lost 1, with 9 bases in between. Germline CDR1 reads SGHTS; CDR2 reads YDEGEE. The CDR3 has 15 residues. CDR3 region: CASSLGRVGTDTQYF. The CDR3 DNA reads as TGTGCCAGCAGCTTGGGCAGGGTGGGCACAGATACGCAGTATTTT.

The chain is built from TRBV11-2 and TRBJ1-5; no definite D call. V lost 1 base to trimming and J lost 0 bases, with 4 bases between them. Germline CDR1 and CDR2: SGHAT and FQNNGV. The CDR3 is 14 residues long. CDR3 region: CASSLGRSNQPQHF. For the CDR3, the DNA is TGTGCCAGCAGCTTAGGTCGTAGCAATCAGCCCCAGCATTTT.

This clone has more than one count but fewer than ten. V and J are TRBV15 and TRBJ1-1; TRBD1 matches at 7 bases. Germline V lookup: CDR1 LNHNV, CDR2 YYDKDF (reference sequence). V dropped 0 bases and J dropped 11; count of bases not matched to a gene: 9. CDR3 size: 14 residues. The CDR3 DNA is TGTGCCACCAGCAGAGATTCTAACAGGGGCCTCGCTTTCTTT. Translated, it gives CATSRDSNRGLAFF.

This chain connects TRBV25-1 to TRBJ1-1, with D possibly TRBD1 on 5 matching bases. Looked up from germline, CDR1 is MGHDK and CDR2 is SYGVNS. V was trimmed by 4 bases and J by 1 base, leaving 7 bases between them. This CDR3 has 13 residues. This CDR3 is CASSAQGNTEAFF. The CDR3 DNA reads TGTGCCAGCAGTGCCCAGGGGAACACTGAAGCTTTCTTT.

The chain employs TRBV28 and TRBJ2-5; D remains unclear. Germline-derived CDR1 and CDR2 are MDHEN and SYDVKM. CDR3 length equals 15 residues. Trimming cost V 2 bases and J 6 bases, with 16 bases left between them. This CDR3 is CASSLNSRWLKTQYF. In nucleotides, the CDR3 is TGTGCCAGCAGTTTAAACTCGCGGTGGTTGAAGACCCAGTACTTC.

The V call is TRBV6-1, the J call TRBJ1-4; D remains unclear. The germline gives CDR1 MNHNS, CDR2 SASEGT. This CDR3 spans 12 amino acids. Trimming removed 3 bases at V and 5 bases at J, with 4 bases between. CDR3 region: CASSDRNEKLFF. CDR3 in DNA: TGTGCCAGCAGTGACCGGAATGAAAAACTGTTTTTT.

The J gene is TRBJ2-1, the V gene TRBV12-5, with 9 bases matching TRBD1. Looked up from germline, CDR1 is LGHNT and CDR2 is FRNRAP. V lost 6 bases to trimming and J lost 0 bases; unmatched junction nucleotides: 12. This CDR3 spans 18 amino acids. The CDR3 sequence is CASGQGQGGINSYNEQFF. The CDR3 DNA reads TGTGCTAGTGGCCAGGGACAGGGTGGGATTAACTCCTACAATGAGCAGTTCTTC. Supplemented by reference TRBV12-5 and TRBJ2-1, the full variable domain reads DARVTQTPRHKVTEMGQEVTMRCQPILGHNTVFWYRQTMMQGLELLAYFRNRAPLDDSGMPKDRFSAEMPDATLATLKIQPSEPRDSAVYFCASGQGQGGINSYNEQFFGPGTRLTVL.

The chain recombines TRBV5-1 with TRBJ2-1, with 10 bases that match TRBD2. The V gene end was trimmed by 0 bases and the J gene end by 9 bases; junction bases not matched to a gene: 12. CDR3 size: 17 residues. Per germline, CDR1 SGHRS and CDR2 YFSETQ. CDR3 sequence reads: CASSLVGGTSVSSEQFF. The CDR3, as DNA: TGCGCCAGCAGCTTGGTGGGCGGGACTAGCGTTTCTAGTGAGCAGTTCTTC.

The V gene is TRBV19, the J gene TRBJ1-1, with TRBD1 matching 8 bases. CDR1 and CDR2 from the germline V gene are LNHDA and SQIVND (reference sequence). The CDR3 runs to 14 residues. The V segment lost 3 bases and the J segment 5 bases; nucleotides outside the gene matches: 5. The CDR3 loop reads CASSIANRGTEAFF. CDR3 sequence (DNA): TGTGCCAGTAGTATCGCGAACAGGGGGACTGAAGCTTTCTTT.

This chain links TRBV2 with TRBJ2-1; 12 bases match TRBD1. With 9 bases clipped from V and 8 bases from J, the junction kept 11 bases outside the gene matches. Germline V gives CDR1 SNHLY, CDR2 FYNNEI. The CDR3 covers 15 residues. The CDR3 DNA reads as TGTGCCAGTCAAACACCGGGACAGGGGGCCGATGAGCAGTTCTTC. The encoded protein is CASQTPGQGADEQFF.

The CDR3 nucleotides are TGTGCCAGCAGTAATTTTGGAGGGGGGGGTGAAAAACTGTTTTTT. Amino acids: CASSNFGGGGEKLFF. The chain links TRBV28 to TRBJ1-4, with D maybe TRBD1 (6 bases). The CDR3 is made up of 15 amino acids. The germline V gene encodes CDR1 MDHEN and CDR2 SYDVKM. V shed 5 bases and J shed 7 bases, with 17 bases lying between them. The full variable domain, in which reference TRBV28 and TRBJ1-4 provide the parts outside the CDR3, is DVKVTQSSRYLVKRTGEKVFLECVQDMDHENMFWYRQDPGLGLRLIYFSYDVKMKEKGDIPEGYSVSREKKERFSLILESASTNQTSMYLCASSNFGGGGEKLFFGSGTQLSVL.